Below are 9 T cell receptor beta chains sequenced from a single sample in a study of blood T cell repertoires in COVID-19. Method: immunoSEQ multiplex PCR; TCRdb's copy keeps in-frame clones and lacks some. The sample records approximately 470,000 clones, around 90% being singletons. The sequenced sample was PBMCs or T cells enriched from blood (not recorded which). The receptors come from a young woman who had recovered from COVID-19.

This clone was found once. CDR3 amino acids: CASSLAVGSGMGSPLHF. CDR3 DNA: TGTGCCAGCAGCCTGGCGGTAGGTTCGGGGATGGGGTCACCCCTCCACTTT. V and J are TRBV6-2 or TRBV6-3 and TRBJ1-6; no clear D. Germline V lookup: CDR1 MNHEY, CDR2 SVGEGT. Trimming took off 6 bases at V and 10 bases at J, with 25 bases between the two ends. CDR3 size: 17 residues.

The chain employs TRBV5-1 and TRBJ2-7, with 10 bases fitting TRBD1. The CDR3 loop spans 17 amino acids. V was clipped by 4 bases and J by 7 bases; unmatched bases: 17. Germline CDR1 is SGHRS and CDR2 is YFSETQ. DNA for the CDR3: TGCGCCAGCAGCCTCTCCACGACAGGGGGCGTTGGGGAGGAGCAGTACTTC. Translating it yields CASSLSTTGGVGEEQYF. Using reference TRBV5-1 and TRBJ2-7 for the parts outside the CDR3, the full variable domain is KAGVTQTPRYLIKTRGQQVTLSCSPISGHRSVSWYQQTPGQGLQFLFEYFSETQRNKGNFPGRFSGRQFSNSRSEMNVSTLELGDSALYLCASSLSTTGGVGEEQYFGPGTRLTVT.

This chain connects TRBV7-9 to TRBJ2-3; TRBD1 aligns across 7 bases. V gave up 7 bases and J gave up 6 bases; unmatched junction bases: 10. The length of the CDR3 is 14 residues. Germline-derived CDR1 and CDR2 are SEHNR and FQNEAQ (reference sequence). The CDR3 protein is CASTITGVSDTQYF. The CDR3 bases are TGTGCCAGCACCATAACAGGGGTCTCGGATACGCAGTATTTT.

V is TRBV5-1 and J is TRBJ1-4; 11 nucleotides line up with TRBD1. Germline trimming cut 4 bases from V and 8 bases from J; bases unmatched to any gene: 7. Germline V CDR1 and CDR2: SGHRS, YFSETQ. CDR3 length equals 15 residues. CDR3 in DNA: TGCGCCAGCAGCCTGTCCGGGACAGGGGGGGAAAAACTGTTTTTT. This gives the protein CASSLSGTGGEKLFF.

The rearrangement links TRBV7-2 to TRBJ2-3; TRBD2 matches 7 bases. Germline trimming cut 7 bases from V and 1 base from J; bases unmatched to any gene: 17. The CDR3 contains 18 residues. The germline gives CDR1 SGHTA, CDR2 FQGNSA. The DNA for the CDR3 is TGTGCCAGCACCACTAGTACTAGCGCCCCGCGCGGCACAGATACGCAGTATTTT. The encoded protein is CASTTSTSAPRGTDTQYF.

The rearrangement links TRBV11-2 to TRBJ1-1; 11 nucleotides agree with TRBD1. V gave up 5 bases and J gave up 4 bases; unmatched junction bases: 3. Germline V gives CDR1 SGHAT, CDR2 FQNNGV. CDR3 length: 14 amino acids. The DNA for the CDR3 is TGTGCCAGCAGCGGGACAGGGGGGCGCACTGAAGCTTTCTTT. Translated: CASSGTGGRTEAFF.

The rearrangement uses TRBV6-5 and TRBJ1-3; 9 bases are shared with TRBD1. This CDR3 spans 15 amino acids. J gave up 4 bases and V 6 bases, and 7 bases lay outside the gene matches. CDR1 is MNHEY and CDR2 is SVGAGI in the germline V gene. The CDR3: CASSLTGTGGNTIYF. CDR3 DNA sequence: TGTGCCAGCAGCCTCACCGGGACAGGGGGAAACACCATATATTTT.

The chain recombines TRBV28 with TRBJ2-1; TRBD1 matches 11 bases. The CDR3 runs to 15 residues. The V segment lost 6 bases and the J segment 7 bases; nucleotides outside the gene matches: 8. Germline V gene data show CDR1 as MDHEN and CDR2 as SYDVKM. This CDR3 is CASSLGQGAGNEQFF. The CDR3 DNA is TGTGCCAGCAGCCTCGGACAGGGGGCAGGAAATGAGCAGTTCTTC.

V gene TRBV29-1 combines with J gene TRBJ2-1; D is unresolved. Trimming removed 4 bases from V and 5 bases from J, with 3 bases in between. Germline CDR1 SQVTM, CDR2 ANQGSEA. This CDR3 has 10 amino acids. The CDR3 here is CSVADNEQFF. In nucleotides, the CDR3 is TGCAGCGTTGCGGACAATGAGCAGTTCTTC.